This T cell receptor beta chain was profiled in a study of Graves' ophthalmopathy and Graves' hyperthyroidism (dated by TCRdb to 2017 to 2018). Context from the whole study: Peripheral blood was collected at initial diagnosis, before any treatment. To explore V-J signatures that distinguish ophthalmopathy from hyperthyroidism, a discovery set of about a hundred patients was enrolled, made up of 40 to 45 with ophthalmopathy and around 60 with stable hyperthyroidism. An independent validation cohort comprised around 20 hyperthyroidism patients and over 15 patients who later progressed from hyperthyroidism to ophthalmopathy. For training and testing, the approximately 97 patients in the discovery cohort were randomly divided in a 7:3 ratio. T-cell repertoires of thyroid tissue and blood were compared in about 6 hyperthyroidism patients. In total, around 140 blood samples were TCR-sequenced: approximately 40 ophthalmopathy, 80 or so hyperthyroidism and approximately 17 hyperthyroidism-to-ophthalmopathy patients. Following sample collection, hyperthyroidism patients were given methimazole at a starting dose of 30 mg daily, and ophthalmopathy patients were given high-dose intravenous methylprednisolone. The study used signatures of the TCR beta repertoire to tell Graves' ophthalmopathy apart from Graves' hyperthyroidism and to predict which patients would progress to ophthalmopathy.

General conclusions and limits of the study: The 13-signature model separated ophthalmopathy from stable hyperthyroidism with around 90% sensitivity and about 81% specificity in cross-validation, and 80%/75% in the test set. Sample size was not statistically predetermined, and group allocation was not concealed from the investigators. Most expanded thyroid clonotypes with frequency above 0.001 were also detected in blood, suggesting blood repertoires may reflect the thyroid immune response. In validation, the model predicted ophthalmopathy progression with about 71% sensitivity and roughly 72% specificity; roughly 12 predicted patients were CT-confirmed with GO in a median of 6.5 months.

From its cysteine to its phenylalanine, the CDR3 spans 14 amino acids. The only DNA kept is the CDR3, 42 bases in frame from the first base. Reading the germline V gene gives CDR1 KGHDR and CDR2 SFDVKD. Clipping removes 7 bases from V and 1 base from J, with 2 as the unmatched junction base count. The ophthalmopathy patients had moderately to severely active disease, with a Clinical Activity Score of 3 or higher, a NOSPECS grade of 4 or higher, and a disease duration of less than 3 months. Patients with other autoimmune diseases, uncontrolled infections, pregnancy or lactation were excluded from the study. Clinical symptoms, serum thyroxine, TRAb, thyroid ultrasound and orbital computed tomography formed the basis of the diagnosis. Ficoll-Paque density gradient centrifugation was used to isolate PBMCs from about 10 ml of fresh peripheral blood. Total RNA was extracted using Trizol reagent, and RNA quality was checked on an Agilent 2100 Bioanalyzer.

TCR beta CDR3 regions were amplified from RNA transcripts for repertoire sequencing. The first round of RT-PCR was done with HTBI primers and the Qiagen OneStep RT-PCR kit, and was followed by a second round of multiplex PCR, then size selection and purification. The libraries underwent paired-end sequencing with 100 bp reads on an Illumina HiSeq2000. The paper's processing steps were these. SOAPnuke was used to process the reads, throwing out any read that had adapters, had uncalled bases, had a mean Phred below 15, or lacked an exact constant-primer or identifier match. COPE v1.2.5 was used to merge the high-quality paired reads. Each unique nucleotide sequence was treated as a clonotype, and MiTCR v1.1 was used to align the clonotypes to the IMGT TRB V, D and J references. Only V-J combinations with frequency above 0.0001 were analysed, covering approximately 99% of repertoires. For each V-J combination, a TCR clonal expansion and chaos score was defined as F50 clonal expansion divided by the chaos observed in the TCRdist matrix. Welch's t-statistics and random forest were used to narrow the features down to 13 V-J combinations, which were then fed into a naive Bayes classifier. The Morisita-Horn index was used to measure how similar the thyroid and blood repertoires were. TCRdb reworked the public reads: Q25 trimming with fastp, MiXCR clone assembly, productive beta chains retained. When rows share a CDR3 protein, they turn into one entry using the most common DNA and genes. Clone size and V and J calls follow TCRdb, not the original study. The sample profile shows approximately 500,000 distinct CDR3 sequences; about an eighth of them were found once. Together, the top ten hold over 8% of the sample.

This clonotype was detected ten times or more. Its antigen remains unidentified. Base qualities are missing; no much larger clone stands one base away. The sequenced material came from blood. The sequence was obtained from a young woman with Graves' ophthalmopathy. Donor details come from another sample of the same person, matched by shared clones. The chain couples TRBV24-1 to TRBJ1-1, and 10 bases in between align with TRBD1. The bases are TGTGCCACCAGGACAGGGGGCGGGAACACTGAAGCTTTCTTT. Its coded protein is CATRTGGGNTEAFF.